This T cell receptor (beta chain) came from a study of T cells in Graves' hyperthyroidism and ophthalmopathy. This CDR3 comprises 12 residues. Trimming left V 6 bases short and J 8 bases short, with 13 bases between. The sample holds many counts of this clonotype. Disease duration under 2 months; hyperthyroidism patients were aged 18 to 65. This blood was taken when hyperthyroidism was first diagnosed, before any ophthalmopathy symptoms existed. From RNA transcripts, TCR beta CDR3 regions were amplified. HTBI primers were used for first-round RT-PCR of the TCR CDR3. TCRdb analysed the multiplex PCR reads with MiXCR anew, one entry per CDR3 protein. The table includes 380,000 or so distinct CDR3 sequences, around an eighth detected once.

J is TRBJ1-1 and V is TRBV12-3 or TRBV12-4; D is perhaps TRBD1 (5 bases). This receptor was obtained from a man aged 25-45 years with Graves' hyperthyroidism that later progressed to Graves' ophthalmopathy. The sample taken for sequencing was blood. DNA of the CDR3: TGTGCCAGCAGCACCGGGACCGCCGAAGCTTTCTTT. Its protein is CASSTGTAEAFF.